The 2 T cell receptor beta chains given below trace back to one sample, sequenced in a study of chemoradiotherapy in HPV16-positive cancers. Sequencing was performed with immunoSEQ multiplex PCR; in TCRdb, only in-frame clones are kept and a portion is missing. The table lists 750 to 900 clones, around 92% of them singletons. The specimen was tumor tissue, collected from a patient who underwent chemoradiotherapy. Receptors originate from a human donor with HPV-associated anogenital cancer.

The chain couples TRBV4-3 to TRBJ2-3; 10 bases map to TRBD2. V shed 3 bases, J shed 3 bases, and the junction held 12 bases outside the gene matches. CDR3 length equals 18 residues. CDR1 and CDR2 (germline): LGHNA, YSLEER. CDR3 residues: CASSHHSPAGGPTDTQYF. DNA for the CDR3: TGCGCCAGCAGCCATCACTCCCCAGCGGGGGGGCCGACAGATACGCAGTATTTT.

The rearrangement links TRBV7-7 to TRBJ1-1, with TRBD1 matching over 8 bases. The germline gives CDR1 SSHAT, CDR2 FNYEAQ (reference sequence). The CDR3 runs to 13 residues. Trimming removed 1 base from V and 5 bases from J; junction bases left unmatched: 0. The CDR3 loop is CASSLDRGTEAFF. The CDR3, as DNA: TGTGCCAGCAGCTTAGACAGGGGGACTGAAGCTTTCTTT.